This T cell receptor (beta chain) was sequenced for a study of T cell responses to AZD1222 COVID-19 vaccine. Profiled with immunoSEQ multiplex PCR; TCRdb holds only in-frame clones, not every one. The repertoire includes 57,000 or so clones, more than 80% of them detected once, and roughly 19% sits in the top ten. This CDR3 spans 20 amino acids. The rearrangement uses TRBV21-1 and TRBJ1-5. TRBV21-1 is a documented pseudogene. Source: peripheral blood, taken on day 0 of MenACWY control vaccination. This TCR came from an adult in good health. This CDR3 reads CATRGDTRSERTDSNQPQHF. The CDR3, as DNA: TGTGCCACCAGGGGGGATACAAGATCGGAGAGAACCGATAGCAATCAGCCCCAGCATTTT.